This TCR beta chain stems from a study of OX40 agonist ivuxolimab in advanced cancers. About the study: Every 2 weeks, patients received ivuxolimab intravenously, dosed at 0.01 to 10 mg/kg. Overall study results and limits: Clonal expansion was seen in CD4+ and CD8+ blood T cells by week 6 at 0.1 to 3.0 mg/kg. Low levels of normalized T-cell clonal expansion also appeared in some nonresponders.

Cycle 7 day 1, cycle 4 day 1, and baseline were the timepoints at which blood was sampled. Only in-frame clones appear in the TCRdb table, and some are missing; sequencing was by immunoSEQ multiplex PCR. This table holds 65,000 to 100,000 clones, about 90% found once. The CDR3 sequence is 14 residues long. V lost 1 base and J lost 4, with 7 bases in between. Germline CDR1 reads KGHSH; CDR2 reads LQKENI. Note on this clone: Its antigen is undetermined. In the same sample, other DNA sequences code for this CDR3.

The sequencing used CD4+ or CD8+ T cells sorted from blood, collected in a trial of the OX40 agonist ivuxolimab. The clonotype was recovered from an adult with an advanced solid tumor such as melanoma, head and neck, liver or kidney cancer. The V gene is TRBV18, the J gene TRBJ2-2; D not certain. CDR3 in amino acids: CASSPQGSTGELFF. The CDR3 region has the DNA TGTGCCAGCTCACCACAGGGCTCCACCGGGGAGCTGTTTTTT.